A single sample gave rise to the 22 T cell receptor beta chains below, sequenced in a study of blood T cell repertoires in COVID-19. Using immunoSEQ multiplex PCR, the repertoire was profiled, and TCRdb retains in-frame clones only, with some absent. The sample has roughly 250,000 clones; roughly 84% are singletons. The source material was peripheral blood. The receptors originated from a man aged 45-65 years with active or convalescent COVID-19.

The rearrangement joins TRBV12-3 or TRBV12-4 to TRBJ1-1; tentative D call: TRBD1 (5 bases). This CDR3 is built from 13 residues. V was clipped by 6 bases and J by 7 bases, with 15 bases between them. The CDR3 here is CASSLGQSIEAFF. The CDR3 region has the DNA TGTGCCAGCAGCCTTGGACAAAGTATTGAAGCTTTCTTT.

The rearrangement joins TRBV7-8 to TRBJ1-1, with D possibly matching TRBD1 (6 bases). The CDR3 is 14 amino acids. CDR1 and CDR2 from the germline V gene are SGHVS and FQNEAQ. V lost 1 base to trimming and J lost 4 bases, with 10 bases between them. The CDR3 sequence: CASSLDRVGTEAFF. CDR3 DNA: TGTGCCAGCAGCTTAGACAGGGTGGGCACTGAAGCTTTCTTT.

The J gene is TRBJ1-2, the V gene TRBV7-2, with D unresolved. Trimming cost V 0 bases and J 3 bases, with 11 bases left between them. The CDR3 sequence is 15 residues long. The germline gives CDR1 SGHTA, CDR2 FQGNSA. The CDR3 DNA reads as TGTGCCAGCAGCTTAGCGCAGGTGTCTTACTATGGCTACACCTTC. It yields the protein CASSLAQVSYYGYTF.

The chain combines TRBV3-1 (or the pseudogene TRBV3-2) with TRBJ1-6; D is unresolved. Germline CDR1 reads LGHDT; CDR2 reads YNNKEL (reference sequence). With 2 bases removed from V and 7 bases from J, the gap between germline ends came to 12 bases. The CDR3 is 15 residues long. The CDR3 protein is CASSQPGGLNSPLHF. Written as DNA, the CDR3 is TGTGCCAGCAGCCAACCAGGAGGACTGAATTCACCCCTCCACTTT.

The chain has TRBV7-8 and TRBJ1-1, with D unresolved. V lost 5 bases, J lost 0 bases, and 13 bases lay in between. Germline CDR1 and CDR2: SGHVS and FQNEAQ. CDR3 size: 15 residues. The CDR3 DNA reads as TGTGCCAGCAGCCCAGCACGCGCCCTGAACACTGAAGCTTTCTTT. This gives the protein CASSPARALNTEAFF.

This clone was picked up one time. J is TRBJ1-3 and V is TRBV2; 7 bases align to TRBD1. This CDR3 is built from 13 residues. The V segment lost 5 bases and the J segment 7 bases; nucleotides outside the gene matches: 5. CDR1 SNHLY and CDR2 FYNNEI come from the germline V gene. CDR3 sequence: CASSLDRYNTIYF. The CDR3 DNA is TGTGCCAGCAGTTTGGACAGGTATAACACCATATATTTT.

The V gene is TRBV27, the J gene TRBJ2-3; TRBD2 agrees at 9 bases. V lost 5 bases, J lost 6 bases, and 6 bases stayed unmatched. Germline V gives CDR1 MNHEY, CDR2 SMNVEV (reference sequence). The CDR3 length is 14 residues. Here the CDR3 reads CASSRGLASDTQYF. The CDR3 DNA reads TGTGCCAGCAGTCGTGGACTAGCGTCGGATACGCAGTATTTT.

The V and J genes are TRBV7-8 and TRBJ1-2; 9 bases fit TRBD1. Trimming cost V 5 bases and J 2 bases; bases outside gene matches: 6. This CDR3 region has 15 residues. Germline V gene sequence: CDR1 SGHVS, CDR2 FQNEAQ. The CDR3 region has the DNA TGTGCCAGCAGCACCCGACAGGGGGGGAACTATGGCTACACCTTC. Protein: CASSTRQGGNYGYTF.

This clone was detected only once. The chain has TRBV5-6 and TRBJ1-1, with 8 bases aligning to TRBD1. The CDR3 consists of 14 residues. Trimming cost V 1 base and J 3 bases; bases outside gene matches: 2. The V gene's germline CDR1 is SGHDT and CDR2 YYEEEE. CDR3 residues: CASSLNRGYTEAFF. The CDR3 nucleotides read TGTGCCAGCAGCTTGAACAGGGGGTACACTGAAGCTTTCTTT.

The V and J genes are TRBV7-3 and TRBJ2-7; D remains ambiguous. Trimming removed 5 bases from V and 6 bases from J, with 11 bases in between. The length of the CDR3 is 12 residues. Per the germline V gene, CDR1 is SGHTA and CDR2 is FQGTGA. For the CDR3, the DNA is TGTGCCAGCAGCGTCCCCGGAGCCGAGCAGTACTTC. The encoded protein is CASSVPGAEQYF.

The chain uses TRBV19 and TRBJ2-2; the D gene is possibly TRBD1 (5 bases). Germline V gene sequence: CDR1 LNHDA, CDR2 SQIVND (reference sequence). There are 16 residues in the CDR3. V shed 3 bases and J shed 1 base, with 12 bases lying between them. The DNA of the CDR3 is TGTGCCAGTAGTATGGGGCCGGGCATGAACACCGGGGAGCTGTTTTTT. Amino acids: CASSMGPGMNTGELFF.

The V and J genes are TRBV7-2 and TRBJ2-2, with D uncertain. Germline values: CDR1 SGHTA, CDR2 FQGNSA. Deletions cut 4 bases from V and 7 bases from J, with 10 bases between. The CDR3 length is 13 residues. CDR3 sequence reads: CASSSLAGGELFF. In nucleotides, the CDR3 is TGTGCCAGCAGCTCATTAGCTGGCGGGGAGCTGTTTTTT.

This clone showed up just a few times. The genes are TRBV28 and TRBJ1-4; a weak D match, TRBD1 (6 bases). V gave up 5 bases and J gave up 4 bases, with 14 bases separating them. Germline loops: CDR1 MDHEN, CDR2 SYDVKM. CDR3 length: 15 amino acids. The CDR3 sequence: CASSPWTVGNEKLFF. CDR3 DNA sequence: TGTGCCAGCAGTCCGTGGACAGTAGGTAATGAAAAACTGTTTTTT. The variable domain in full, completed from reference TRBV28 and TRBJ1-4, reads DVKVTQSSRYLVKRTGEKVFLECVQDMDHENMFWYRQDPGLGLRLIYFSYDVKMKEKGDIPEGYSVSREKKERFSLILESASTNQTSMYLCASSPWTVGNEKLFFGSGTQLSVL.

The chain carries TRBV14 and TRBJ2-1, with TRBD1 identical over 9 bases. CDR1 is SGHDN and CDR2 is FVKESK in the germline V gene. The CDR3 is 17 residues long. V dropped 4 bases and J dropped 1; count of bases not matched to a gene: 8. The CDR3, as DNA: TGTGCCAGCAGCCCGGAGGCGGGACAGGGATCCTACAATGAGCAGTTCTTC. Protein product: CASSPEAGQGSYNEQFF. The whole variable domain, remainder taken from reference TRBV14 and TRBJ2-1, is EAGVTQFPSHSVIEKGQTVTLRCDPISGHDNLYWYRRVMGKEIKFLLHFVKESKQDESGMPNNRFLAERTGGTYSTLKVQPAELEDSGVYFCASSPEAGQGSYNEQFFGPGTRLTVL.

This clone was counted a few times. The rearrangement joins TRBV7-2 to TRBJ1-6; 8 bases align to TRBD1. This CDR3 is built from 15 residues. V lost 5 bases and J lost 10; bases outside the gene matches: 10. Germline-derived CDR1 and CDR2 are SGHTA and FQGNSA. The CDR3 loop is CASSPSGGGGSPLHF. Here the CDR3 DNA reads TGTGCCAGCAGCCCATCAGGGGGCGGAGGATCACCCCTCCACTTT.

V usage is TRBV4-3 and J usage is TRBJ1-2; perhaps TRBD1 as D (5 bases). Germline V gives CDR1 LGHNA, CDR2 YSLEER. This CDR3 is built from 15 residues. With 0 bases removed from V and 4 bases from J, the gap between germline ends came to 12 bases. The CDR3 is CASSQDAGLSYGYTF. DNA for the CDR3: TGCGCCAGCAGCCAAGATGCAGGGTTAAGCTATGGCTACACCTTC.

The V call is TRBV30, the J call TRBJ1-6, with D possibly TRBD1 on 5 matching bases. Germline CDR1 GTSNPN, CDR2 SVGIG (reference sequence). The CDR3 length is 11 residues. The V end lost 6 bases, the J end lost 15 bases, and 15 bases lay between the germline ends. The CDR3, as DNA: TGTGCCTGCGCGACAGCGTTCATCCTCCACTTT. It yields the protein CACATAFILHF.

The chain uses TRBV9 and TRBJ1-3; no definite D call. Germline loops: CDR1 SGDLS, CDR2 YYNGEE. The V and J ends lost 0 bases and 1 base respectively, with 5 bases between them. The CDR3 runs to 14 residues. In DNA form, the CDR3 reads TGTGCCAGCAGCGTAGACGAGTCTGGAAACACCATATATTTT. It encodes CASSVDESGNTIYF.

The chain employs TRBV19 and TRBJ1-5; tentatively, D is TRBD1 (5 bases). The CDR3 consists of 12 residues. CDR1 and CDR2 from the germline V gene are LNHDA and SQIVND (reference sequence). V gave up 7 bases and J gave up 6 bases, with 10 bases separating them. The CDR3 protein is CASNNQGQPQHF. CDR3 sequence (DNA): TGTGCCAGTAACAATCAGGGTCAGCCCCAGCATTTT.

CDR3 sequence: CASSLATGDTGELFF. The CDR3 nucleotides read TGTGCCAGCAGCTTAGCTACAGGGGACACCGGGGAGCTGTTTTTT. The V call is TRBV7-6, the J call TRBJ2-2; 7 bases are a match to TRBD1. There are 15 residues in the CDR3. Germline values: CDR1 SGHVS, CDR2 FNYEAQ. Trimming removed 0 bases from V and 3 bases from J; junction bases left unmatched: 1. Full variable domain (rest looked up from reference TRBV7-6 and TRBJ2-2): GAGVSQSPRYKVTKRGQDVALRCDPISGHVSLYWYRQALGQGPEFLTYFNYEAQQDKSGLPNDRFSAERPEGSISTLTIQRTEQRDSAMYRCASSLATGDTGELFFGEGSRLTVL.

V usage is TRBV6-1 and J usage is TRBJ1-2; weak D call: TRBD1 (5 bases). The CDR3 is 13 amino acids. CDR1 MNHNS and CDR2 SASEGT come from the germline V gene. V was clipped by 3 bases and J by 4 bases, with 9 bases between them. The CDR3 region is CASSDRGVYGYTF. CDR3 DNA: TGTGCCAGCAGTGATCGGGGGGTCTATGGCTACACCTTC.

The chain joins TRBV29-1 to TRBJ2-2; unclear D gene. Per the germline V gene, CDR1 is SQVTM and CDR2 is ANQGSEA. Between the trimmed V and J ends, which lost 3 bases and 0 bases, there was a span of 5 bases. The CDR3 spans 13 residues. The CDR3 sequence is CSVDTANTGELFF. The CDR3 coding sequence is TGCAGCGTTGACACAGCGAACACCGGGGAGCTGTTTTTT.